A single sample is the source of the 25 T cell receptor beta chains below, sequenced in a study of beta chain features in type 1 diabetes. Expressed TCRB transcripts were sequenced because the entire RNA isolate underwent reverse transcription. Method: immunoSEQ multiplex PCR; TCRdb's copy keeps in-frame clones and lacks some. The sample has 150,000 or so clones, approximately 9.2% seen once. Material: central memory CD4+ T cells from blood. The source is a young man in good health.

The rearrangement joins TRBV9 to TRBJ2-5; 9 bases fit TRBD1. Germline V lookup: CDR1 SGDLS, CDR2 YYNGEE. The CDR3 is 15 amino acids. After removal of 5 bases from V and 4 bases from J, the junction contained 9 bases not matched to a gene. The CDR3 sequence: CASSPNTGGLETQYF. The CDR3 DNA reads as TGTGCCAGCAGTCCTAATACAGGGGGCTTAGAGACCCAGTACTTC.

In this sample, this clone turned up a few times. The chain is built from TRBV7-2 and TRBJ2-7; 7 bases fit TRBD1. V lost 2 bases and J lost 5; bases outside the gene matches: 9. Germline loops: CDR1 SGHTA, CDR2 FQGNSA. The CDR3 runs to 15 residues. In nucleotides, the CDR3 is TGTGCCAGCAGCTTAAGGAAGGGGGCTCGCGACGAGCAGTACTTC. It yields the protein CASSLRKGARDEQYF. The variable domain in full, completed from reference TRBV7-2 and TRBJ2-7, reads GAGVSQSPSNKVTEKGKDVELRCDPISGHTALYWYRQSLGQGLEFLIYFQGNSAPDKSGLPSDRFSAERTGGSVSTLTIQRTQQEDSAVYLCASSLRKGARDEQYFGPGTRLTVT.

The genes are TRBV20-1 and TRBJ2-1; 8 nucleotides align to TRBD1. The germline CDR1 and CDR2 sequences are DFQATT and SNEGSKA (reference sequence). The ends lost 4 bases at V and 15 bases at J; junction bases unmatched: 5. The CDR3 has 10 amino acids. The CDR3 nucleotides read TGCAGTGCTACCGGACAGGGACGGTTCTTC. Translating it yields CSATGQGRFF.

The rearrangement links TRBV27 to TRBJ1-5; 7 nucleotides align to TRBD1. The CDR3 consists of 14 residues. Unmatched junction bases numbered 6, after V lost 6 bases and J lost 4 bases. Germline V lookup: CDR1 MNHEY, CDR2 SMNVEV (reference sequence). The CDR3 DNA sequence: TGTGCCAGCAGGGTTAGACAGGGAAATCAGCCCCAGCATTTT. Protein sequence: CASRVRQGNQPQHF.

J is TRBJ2-5 and V is TRBV11-2, with D tentatively TRBD1 (5 bases). Germline V CDR1 and CDR2: SGHAT, FQNNGV. The CDR3 extends over 13 amino acids. V was cut by 7 bases and J by 2 bases, with 11 bases left in between. CDR3 in amino acids: CASNYRQQETQYF. The CDR3 DNA reads TGTGCCAGCAACTACCGACAGCAAGAGACCCAGTACTTC.

This clone was detected only a few times. The chain joins TRBV4-3 to TRBJ1-6, with 7 positions matching TRBD1. J was trimmed by 8 bases and V by 1 base; bases with no gene match: 2. Germline-derived CDR1 and CDR2 are LGHNA and YSLEER. CDR3 length equals 14 residues. The DNA for the CDR3 is TGCGCCAGCAGCCAAGGGGACAGATATTCACCCCTCCACTTT. It yields the protein CASSQGDRYSPLHF.

The chain recombines TRBV6-5 with TRBJ2-5; possible D gene TRBD1, 6 bases. V was clipped by 7 bases and J by 4 bases, with 19 bases between them. From germline, CDR1 is MNHEY and CDR2 SVGAGI. This CDR3 is built from 15 residues. The CDR3 loop is CASKPDRYPGETQYF. CDR3 bases: TGTGCCAGCAAACCAGACAGGTACCCGGGAGAGACCCAGTACTTC.

The gene calls are TRBV7-3 and TRBJ2-3; the D gene is possibly TRBD1 (6 bases). V was cut by 3 bases and J by 1 base, with 11 bases left in between. The germline V gene encodes CDR1 SGHTA and CDR2 FQGTGA. The CDR3 is 15 residues long. The CDR3 DNA reads as TGTGCCAGCAGCTTCGGCAGGGGAGGCACAGATACGCAGTATTTT. Translated: CASSFGRGGTDTQYF. The complete variable domain, with remaining parts taken from reference TRBV7-3 and TRBJ2-3, reads GAGVSQTPSNKVTEKGKYVELRCDPISGHTALYWYRQSLGQGPEFLIYFQGTGAADDSGLPNDRFFAVRPEGSVSTLKIQRTERGDSAVYLCASSFGRGGTDTQYFGPGTRLTVL.

This clone was seen only a few times. J is TRBJ1-2 and V is TRBV9; 9 nucleotides match TRBD1. The CDR3 is 11 amino acids. Trimming cost V 3 bases and J 11 bases; bases outside gene matches: 2. Germline CDR1 and CDR2: SGDLS and YYNGEE. The CDR3: CASSADRGYTF. The CDR3 nucleotides read TGTGCCAGCAGCGCGGACAGGGGATACACCTTC.

The chain employs TRBV11-2 and TRBJ2-2, with D unresolved. Germline CDR1 reads SGHAT; CDR2 reads FQNNGV. The CDR3 has 14 amino acids. Between the trimmed V and J ends, which lost 5 bases and 1 base, there was a span of 8 bases. The DNA for the CDR3 is TGTGCCAGCAGCCCAAACAGGAACACCGGGGAGCTGTTTTTT. As protein: CASSPNRNTGELFF.

CDR3 loop: CAWSGGGARETQYF. CDR3 DNA: TGTGCCTGGAGTGGCGGGGGGGCTCGAGAGACCCAGTACTTC. The chain links TRBV30 to TRBJ2-5, with 9 bases aligning to TRBD2. Germline V gene data show CDR1 as GTSNPN and CDR2 as SVGIG (reference sequence). The junction had 4 bases not matched to a gene; V was cut back by 1 base and J by 4 bases. This CDR3 region has 14 residues.

CDR3 amino acids: CASSLTGGEQYF. CDR3 nucleotides: TGCGCCAGCAGCTTAACAGGGGGTGAGCAGTATTTT. J is TRBJ2-3 and V is TRBV5-1; 8 nucleotides match TRBD1. The junction had 4 bases not matched to a gene; V was cut back by 2 bases and J by 11 bases. This CDR3 spans 12 amino acids. From germline, CDR1 is SGHRS and CDR2 YFSETQ.

The chain has TRBV5-1 and TRBJ1-4; 7 bases line up with TRBD1. Germline CDR1 and CDR2: SGHRS and YFSETQ. This CDR3 is built from 15 residues. V trimming: 4 bases; J trimming: 5 bases; junction bases outside the gene matches: 8. The CDR3 nucleotides are TGCGCCAGCAGCGCTACAGGGGCCGCAAATGAAAAACTGTTTTTT. Amino acids: CASSATGAANEKLFF. Supplemented by reference TRBV5-1 and TRBJ1-4, the full variable domain reads KAGVTQTPRYLIKTRGQQVTLSCSPISGHRSVSWYQQTPGQGLQFLFEYFSETQRNKGNFPGRFSGRQFSNSRSEMNVSTLELGDSALYLCASSATGAANEKLFFGSGTQLSVL.

This clone has just a few counts. The chain couples TRBV6-6 to TRBJ2-7; TRBD1 aligns across 8 bases. Germline values: CDR1 MNHNY, CDR2 SVGAGI (reference sequence). The CDR3 has 14 amino acids. The trim removed 6 bases at V and 1 base at J, leaving 5 bases unmatched. This CDR3 reads CASSQTGESYEQYF. In DNA form, the CDR3 reads TGTGCCAGCAGCCAGACAGGGGAATCCTACGAGCAGTACTTC.

V usage is TRBV19 and J usage is TRBJ2-7; D possibly corresponds to TRBD1 (6 bases). The V gene lost 3 bases and the J gene lost 4 bases, with 16 bases spanning the gap. This CDR3 has 15 amino acids. Germline V gives CDR1 LNHDA, CDR2 SQIVND (reference sequence). The CDR3 coding sequence is TGTGCCAGTAGTATCCCAGGCAGGGGCGATTACGAGCAGTACTTC. This encodes CASSIPGRGDYEQYF. Full variable domain (missing parts from reference TRBV19 and TRBJ2-7): DGGITQSPKYLFRKEGQNVTLSCEQNLNHDAMYWYRQDPGQGLRLIYYSQIVNDFQKGDIAEGYSVSREKKESFPLTVTSAQKNPTAFYLCASSIPGRGDYEQYFGPGTRLTVT.

The CDR3 bases are TGTGCCAGCAGTTTAACAGGGAGGGGGAACATTCAGTACTTC. Translation gives CASSLTGRGNIQYF. The V and J genes are TRBV6-6 and TRBJ2-4, with a possible D match to TRBD2 (7 bases). The V end lost 4 bases, the J end lost 7 bases, and 14 bases lay between the germline ends. The CDR3 extends over 14 amino acids. Germline-derived CDR1 and CDR2 are MNHNY and SVGAGI (reference sequence).

This clone has more than one count but fewer than ten. The chain couples TRBV27 to TRBJ1-6; D not resolved. Trimming took off 2 bases at V and 4 bases at J, with 6 bases between the two ends. The CDR3 is made up of 14 amino acids. Looked up from germline, CDR1 is MNHEY and CDR2 is SMNVEV (reference sequence). The DNA for the CDR3 is TGTGCCAGCAGTTTAGAGGCTTATAATTCACCCCTCCACTTT. Translated, it gives CASSLEAYNSPLHF.

V is TRBV5-1 and J is TRBJ2-3; D gene uncertain. This CDR3 is 15 amino acids long. Germline CDR1 and CDR2: SGHRS and YFSETQ. The V end was cut by 0 bases, the J end by 0 bases, with 8 bases between. CDR3 loop: CASSLEPPSTDTQYF. The CDR3 DNA is TGCGCCAGCAGCTTGGAGCCCCCGAGCACAGATACGCAGTATTTT.

This clone appeared a few times. The chain uses TRBV7-2 and TRBJ1-5; TRBD1 agrees at 8 bases. This CDR3 comprises 15 residues. V lost 5 bases and J lost 1; bases outside the gene matches: 4. CDR1 is SGHTA, CDR2 FQGNSA, per germline. The DNA for the CDR3 is TGTGCCAGCAGCCCCACAGGGGGGAGCAATCAGCCCCAGCATTTT. It specifies CASSPTGGSNQPQHF.

This chain links TRBV7-9 with TRBJ1-5, with D perhaps matching TRBD1 (6 bases). V was cut by 5 bases and J by 6 bases, with 17 bases left in between. The CDR3 length is 15 residues. The germline V gene has CDR1 SEHNR and CDR2 FQNEAQ (reference sequence). The CDR3 region is CASSPIGGPGQPQHF. Written as DNA, the CDR3 is TGTGCCAGCAGCCCCATAGGGGGTCCGGGTCAGCCCCAGCATTTT.

The genes are TRBV7-9 and TRBJ2-2, with TRBD2 identical over 11 bases. Germline CDR1 and CDR2: SEHNR and FQNEAQ (reference sequence). The V and J ends lost 1 base and 6 bases, in that order; junction bases with no gene match: 4. CDR3 length: 16 residues. The CDR3 here is CASSLGLAGKSGELFF. DNA for the CDR3: TGTGCCAGCAGCTTAGGACTAGCGGGAAAGTCCGGGGAGCTGTTTTTT.

The chain employs TRBV5-4 and TRBJ2-1, with 9 bases fitting TRBD2. J gave up 8 bases and V 0 bases, and 9 bases lay outside the gene matches. The CDR3 consists of 16 residues. The germline V gene has CDR1 SGHNT and CDR2 YYREEE (reference sequence). The DNA for the CDR3 is TGTGCCAGCAGCTTGGCCCGGCTAGCGGGGAGCGATGAGCAGTTCTTC. The encoded protein is CASSLARLAGSDEQFF. Looking up the rest from reference TRBV5-4 and TRBJ2-1 gives the full variable domain: ETGVTQSPTHLIKTRGQQVTLRCSSQSGHNTVSWYQQALGQGPQFIFQYYREEENGRGNFPPRFSGLQFPNYSSELNVNALELDDSALYLCASSLARLAGSDEQFFGPGTRLTVL.

The sample holds a few counts of this clone. This CDR3 is CASSQDSLNEKLFF. Here the CDR3 DNA reads TGTGCCAGCAGCCAGGACAGCCTTAATGAAAAACTGTTTTTT. The gene calls are TRBV4-2 and TRBJ1-4; D is perhaps TRBD1 (6 bases). Germline V lookup: CDR1 LGHNA, CDR2 YNFKEQ. The ends were cut back, 3 bases at V and 4 bases at J, with 9 bases in the middle. The length of the CDR3 is 14 residues.

This clone was seen only a few times. The chain is built from TRBV7-9 and TRBJ1-1; a possible D gene is TRBD1 (6 bases). This CDR3 comprises 14 residues. Between the trimmed V and J ends, which lost 3 bases and 3 bases, there was a span of 11 bases. Per germline, CDR1 SEHNR and CDR2 FQNEAQ (reference sequence). CDR3 in DNA: TGTGCCAGCAGCTTGGAGGACAGCCACACTGAAGCTTTCTTT. As protein: CASSLEDSHTEAFF.

The rearrangement links TRBV4-3 to TRBJ1-1, with D perhaps matching TRBD1 (5 bases). The CDR3 consists of 15 residues. CDR1 is LGHNA and CDR2 is YSLEER in the germline V gene. Deletions cut 0 bases from V and 3 bases from J, with 11 bases between. CDR3 bases: TGCGCCAGCAGCCAAGAAGAGGGGAGGCACACTGAAGCTTTCTTT. As protein: CASSQEEGRHTEAFF.